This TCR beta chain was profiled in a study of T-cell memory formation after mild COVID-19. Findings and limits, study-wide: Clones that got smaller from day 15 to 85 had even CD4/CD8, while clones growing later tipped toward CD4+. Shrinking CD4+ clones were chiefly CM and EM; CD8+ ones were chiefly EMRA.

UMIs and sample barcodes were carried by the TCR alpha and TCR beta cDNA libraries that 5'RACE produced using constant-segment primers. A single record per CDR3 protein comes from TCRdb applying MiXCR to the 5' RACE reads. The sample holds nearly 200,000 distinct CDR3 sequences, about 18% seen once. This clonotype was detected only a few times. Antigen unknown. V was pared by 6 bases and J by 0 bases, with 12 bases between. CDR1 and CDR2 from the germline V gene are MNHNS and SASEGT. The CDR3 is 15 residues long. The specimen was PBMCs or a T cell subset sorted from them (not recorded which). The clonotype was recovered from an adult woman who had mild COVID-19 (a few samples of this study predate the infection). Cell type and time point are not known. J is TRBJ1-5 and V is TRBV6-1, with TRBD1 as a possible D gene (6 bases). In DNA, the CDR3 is TGTGCCAGCAGCAGGGGACTTTATAGCAATCAGCCCCAGCATTTT. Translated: CASSRGLYSNQPQHF.